One and the same sample provided the 2 T cell receptor beta chains below, sequenced in a study of patients and donors after allogeneic stem cell transplantation. TCRdb analysed the RT-PCR reads with MiXCR anew, one entry per CDR3 protein. Among about 400,000 distinct CDR3 sequences, more than 15% were seen once, and the ten largest hold less than 8%. Sequenced: blood, either unsorted or a sorted T cell fraction (not recorded which). The receptors derive from a human donor who was either an allogeneic HSCT recipient or a stem cell or donor lymphocyte infusion donor (not recorded which). It is not recorded whose cells these are; they may come from a transplant donor.

The chain combines TRBV6-1 with TRBJ2-2; the match to TRBD1 covers 11 bases. V lost 6 bases to trimming and J lost 6 bases; unmatched junction nucleotides: 6. This CDR3 has 15 residues. In germline, CDR1 is MNHNS, CDR2 SASEGT. CDR3 sequence (DNA): TGTGCCAGCAGACCCCCGGGACAGGGGGCCGGGGAGCTGTTTTTT. Translated, it gives CASRPPGQGAGELFF.

This clonotype was found many times. V and J are TRBV29-1 and TRBJ1-1, with TRBD1 matching over 7 bases. This CDR3 spans 15 amino acids. J lost 1 base, V lost 4 bases, and 9 bases had no gene match. Germline V gene sequence: CDR1 SQVTM, CDR2 ANQGSEA. Here the CDR3 reads CSVVRSGTANTEAFF. Written as DNA, the CDR3 is TGCAGCGTTGTTCGTTCTGGGACAGCGAACACTGAAGCTTTCTTT.